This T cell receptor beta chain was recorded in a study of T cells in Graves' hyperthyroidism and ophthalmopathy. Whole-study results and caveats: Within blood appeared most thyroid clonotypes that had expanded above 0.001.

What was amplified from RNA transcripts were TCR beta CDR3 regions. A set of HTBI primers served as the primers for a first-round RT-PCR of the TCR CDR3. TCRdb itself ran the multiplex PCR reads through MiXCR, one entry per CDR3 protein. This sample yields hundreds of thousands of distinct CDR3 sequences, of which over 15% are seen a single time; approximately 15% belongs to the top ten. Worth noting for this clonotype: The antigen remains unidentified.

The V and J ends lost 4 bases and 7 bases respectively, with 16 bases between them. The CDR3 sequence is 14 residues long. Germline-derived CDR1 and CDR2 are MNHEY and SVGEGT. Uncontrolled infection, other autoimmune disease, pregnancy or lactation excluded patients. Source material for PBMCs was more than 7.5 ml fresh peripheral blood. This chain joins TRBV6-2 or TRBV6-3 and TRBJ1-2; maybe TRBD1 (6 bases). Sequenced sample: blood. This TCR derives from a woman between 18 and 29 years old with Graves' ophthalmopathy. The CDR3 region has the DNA TGTGCCAGCAGTTCCATCGGGGGGGCGGGTGGCTACACCTTC. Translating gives CASSSIGGAGGYTF.